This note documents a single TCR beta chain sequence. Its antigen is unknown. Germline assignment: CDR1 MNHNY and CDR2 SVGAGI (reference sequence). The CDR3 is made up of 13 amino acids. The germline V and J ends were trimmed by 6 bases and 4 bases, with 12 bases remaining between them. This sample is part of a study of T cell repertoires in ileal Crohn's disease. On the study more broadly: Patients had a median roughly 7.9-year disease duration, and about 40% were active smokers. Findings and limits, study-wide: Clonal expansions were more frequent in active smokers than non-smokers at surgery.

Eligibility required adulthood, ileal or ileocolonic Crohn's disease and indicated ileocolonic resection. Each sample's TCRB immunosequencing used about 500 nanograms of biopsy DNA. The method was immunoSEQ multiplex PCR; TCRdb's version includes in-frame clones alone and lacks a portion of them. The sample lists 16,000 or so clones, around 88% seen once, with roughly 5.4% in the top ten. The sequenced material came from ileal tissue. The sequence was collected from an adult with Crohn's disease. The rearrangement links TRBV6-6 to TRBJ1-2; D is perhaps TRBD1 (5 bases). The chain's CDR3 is CASSQGISYGYTF. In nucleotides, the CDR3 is TGTGCCAGCAGCCAGGGTATTTCCTATGGCTACACCTTC.